These 27 T cell receptor beta chains originate from one sample sequenced in a study of blood T cell repertoires in COVID-19. The table came from immunoSEQ multiplex PCR; TCRdb's copy has only in-frame clones and leaves some out. In the table there are about 100,000 clones, more than 75% of which are singletons. The specimen sequenced was peripheral blood. The source of these receptors is a man in his sixties with acute or convalescent COVID-19.

This chain connects TRBV25-1 to TRBJ2-2; 7 positions match TRBD1. The CDR3 has 13 residues. V was pared by 6 bases and J by 5 bases, with 3 bases of the junction left unmatched. CDR1 MGHDK and CDR2 SYGVNS come from the germline V gene. This CDR3 reads CASSDRVTGELFF. CDR3 nucleotides: TGTGCCAGCAGCGACAGGGTTACCGGGGAGCTGTTTTTT.

The chain links TRBV4-1 to TRBJ2-1; 10 nucleotides line up with TRBD1. Germline V lookup: CDR1 MGHRA, CDR2 YSYEKL. V was pared by 0 bases and J by 8 bases, with 1 base of the junction left unmatched. The CDR3 sequence is 14 residues long. Written as DNA, the CDR3 is TGCGCCAGCAGCCAAGAGACAGGGGGCGATGAGCAGTTCTTC. Its protein product is CASSQETGGDEQFF.

This clone was observed a single time. The J gene is TRBJ1-4, the V gene TRBV25-1; 9 bases agree with TRBD1. Germline V gene sequence: CDR1 MGHDK, CDR2 SYGVNS. CDR3 size: 15 residues. Trimming removed 4 bases from V and 7 bases from J; junction bases left unmatched: 7. The CDR3: CASSGPGQGFEKLFF. CDR3 DNA: TGTGCCAGCAGTGGACCGGGACAGGGATTTGAAAAACTGTTTTTT.

The gene calls are TRBV27 and TRBJ1-2; 10 bases match TRBD1. The junction had 3 bases not matched to a gene; V was cut back by 3 bases and J by 5 bases. CDR3 length: 14 amino acids. In germline, CDR1 is MNHEY, CDR2 SMNVEV (reference sequence). The CDR3 region has the DNA TGTGCCAGCAGTTTCTCGGGACAGGGGTATGGCTACACCTTC. Translated: CASSFSGQGYGYTF.

The rearrangement links TRBV21-1 to TRBJ2-7; the table's TRBD1 call for D was not verified on the DNA. TRBV21-1 is a known pseudogene. The CDR3 has 14 residues. The CDR3 reads CASPRGRWSYEQYV. CDR3 coding DNA: TGTGCCAGCCCCAGGGGACGGTGGTCCTACGAGCAGTACGTC.

The V call is TRBV27, the J call TRBJ2-2; TRBD2 aligns across 11 bases. CDR3 length equals 16 residues. Per germline, CDR1 MNHEY and CDR2 SMNVEV (reference sequence). V lost 2 bases and J lost 3; bases outside the gene matches: 2. The CDR3 loop is CASSLPSGRYTGELFF. CDR3 nucleotides: TGTGCCAGCAGTTTACCTAGCGGGAGGTACACCGGGGAGCTGTTTTTT.

The CDR3 DNA reads TGTGCCAGCAGATTACAGCGGGAGGGAGAGACCCAGTACTTC. This encodes CASRLQREGETQYF. V usage is TRBV5-4 and J usage is TRBJ2-5; TRBD2 aligns across 10 bases. CDR1 and CDR2 from the germline V gene are SGHNT and YYREEE (reference sequence). The CDR3 is 14 residues long. Trimming removed 5 bases from V and 4 bases from J; junction bases left unmatched: 5.

As concerns this clone: Its ends do not fully match the called genes, so a read error is possible. This chain joins TRBV14 and TRBJ2-3; D not certain. The CDR3 covers 17 residues. Germline CDR1 SGHDN, CDR2 FVKESK. CDR3 in amino acids: CASSQGLSQHSTDTQYF. Written as DNA, the CDR3 is TGTGCCAGCAGTCAAGGGTTGTCACAGCACAGCACAGATACGCAGTATTTT.

V gene TRBV7-8 combines with J gene TRBJ2-2; the match to TRBD1 covers 9 bases. Germline CDR1 is SGHVS and CDR2 is FQNEAQ. V was clipped by 4 bases and J by 2 bases; unmatched bases: 17. The CDR3 spans 20 residues. The CDR3 DNA follows: TGTGCCAGCAGCTCCCAAATGGGGGACGTACAGGGGGCAAACACCGGGGAGCTGTTTTTT. Its translation: CASSSQMGDVQGANTGELFF. Variable domain in full (rest from reference TRBV7-8 and TRBJ2-2): GAGVSQSPRYKVAKRGQDVALRCDPISGHVSLFWYQQALGQGPEFLTYFQNEAQLDKSGLPSDRFFAERPEGSVSTLKIQRTQQEDSAVYLCASSSQMGDVQGANTGELFFGEGSRLTVL.

The genes are TRBV13 and TRBJ2-2; TRBD2 agrees at 14 bases. The CDR3 loop spans 16 amino acids. Trimming took 5 bases from V and 6 from J; bases not matched to a gene: 5. Looked up from germline, CDR1 is PRHDT and CDR2 is FYEKMQ (reference sequence). CDR3 DNA: TGTGCCAGCAGCCCGGGACTAGCGGGAGTGCCCGGGGAGCTGTTTTTT. Translation: CASSPGLAGVPGELFF. The entire variable domain, with the rest obtained from reference TRBV13 and TRBJ2-2, is as follows: AAGVIQSPRHLIKEKRETATLKCYPIPRHDTVYWYQQGPGQDPQFLISFYEKMQSDKGSIPDRFSAQQFSDYHSELNMSSLELGDSALYFCASSPGLAGVPGELFFGEGSRLTVL.

This sequence joins TRBV25-1 and TRBJ1-1, with D possibly being TRBD1 (5 bases). CDR1 and CDR2 (germline): MGHDK, SYGVNS. This CDR3 contains 13 residues. V lost 6 bases and J 5 bases, leaving 13 bases between the germline ends. CDR3 sequence: CASSGGGKTEAFF. The CDR3 bases are TGTGCCAGCAGCGGGGGGGGAAAAACTGAAGCTTTCTTT.

The V call is TRBV5-1, the J call TRBJ1-1, with D perhaps matching TRBD1 (5 bases). CDR3 size: 14 residues. Deletions cut 0 bases from V and 4 bases from J, with 10 bases between. Germline-derived CDR1 and CDR2 are SGHRS and YFSETQ. CDR3 DNA: TGCGCCAGCAGCTTGGATCCAGGGATCACTGAAGCTTTCTTT. Protein: CASSLDPGITEAFF.

This chain connects TRBV6-1 to TRBJ1-5; D is unclear. This CDR3 is 13 amino acids long. Trimming shortened V by 2 bases and J by 7 bases, and 9 bases separated the two germline ends. Germline CDR1 and CDR2: MNHNS and SASEGT. CDR3 in DNA: TGTGCCAGCAGTGAATCGGGGTACCAGCCCCAGCATTTT. Protein: CASSESGYQPQHF.

This chain joins TRBV6-5 and TRBJ2-1; possible D gene TRBD1, 5 bases. Germline assignment: CDR1 MNHEY and CDR2 SVGAGI. This CDR3 is built from 15 residues. Trimming pared 1 base from V and 1 base from J, leaving 8 bases between. CDR3 residues: CASSYYAGSYNEQFF. In nucleotides, the CDR3 is TGTGCCAGCAGTTACTACGCAGGGTCCTACAATGAGCAGTTCTTC.

This clone showed up just once. The chain couples TRBV9 to TRBJ2-2; 11 bases are a match to TRBD2. CDR3 size: 16 residues. Looked up from germline, CDR1 is SGDLS and CDR2 is YYNGEE. V gave up 3 bases and J gave up 6 bases; unmatched junction bases: 7. The CDR3 bases are TGTGCCAGCAGCGCCACAATAGCGGGAGGGCCCGGGGAGCTGTTTTTT. Protein product: CASSATIAGGPGELFF.

The chain combines TRBV11-3 with TRBJ2-1, with D possibly TRBD2 on 5 matching bases. This CDR3 region has 15 residues. Germline-derived CDR1 and CDR2 are SGHNT and YENEEA. The V end lost 0 bases, the J end lost 8 bases, and 14 bases lay between the germline ends. CDR3 loop: CASSLEGTRRDEQFF. The DNA for the CDR3 is TGTGCCAGCAGCTTAGAGGGAACTAGGCGCGATGAGCAGTTCTTC.

The chain has TRBV18 and TRBJ1-2, with D perhaps matching TRBD1 (5 bases). The CDR3 covers 15 residues. The germline CDR1 and CDR2 sequences are KGHSH and LQKENI. Trimming took 2 bases from V and 3 from J, leaving 13 bases between them. The CDR3, as DNA: TGTGCCAGCTCACCATTAGAACAAGGGGACTATGGCTACACCTTC. This codes for CASSPLEQGDYGYTF.

The rearrangement joins TRBV9 to TRBJ1-2, with 9 bases fitting TRBD1. Germline V gene lookup returns CDR1 SGDLS and CDR2 YYNGEE. Losses at the gene ends were 4 bases for V and 2 bases for J; bases not matched to a gene: 6. The CDR3 is 15 amino acids. The CDR3 DNA reads as TGTGCCAGCAGCCTGCGGGACAGGGAGAACTATGGCTACACCTTC. Residues: CASSLRDRENYGYTF.

The sample holds one count of this clone. The chain employs TRBV7-2 and TRBJ2-6; D is possibly TRBD2 (7 bases). This CDR3 spans 17 amino acids. V shed 3 bases and J shed 4 bases, with 16 bases lying between them. The V gene's germline CDR1 is SGHTA and CDR2 FQGNSA. In DNA, the CDR3 is TGTGCCAGCAGCTTCCAGCTGGGGGGGCTAGGGGCCAACGTCCTGACTTTC. Amino acid sequence: CASSFQLGGLGANVLTF.

J is TRBJ2-1 and V is TRBV12-3 or TRBV12-4, with D uncertain. V gave up 4 bases and J gave up 5 bases, with 9 bases separating them. The CDR3 has 13 amino acids. The DNA of the CDR3 is TGTGCCAGCAGTTGGCCCCCCAACAATGAGCAGTTCTTC. Translated, it gives CASSWPPNNEQFF.

The V and J genes are TRBV5-4 and TRBJ2-2; 10 bases match TRBD2. Germline-derived CDR1 and CDR2 are SGHNT and YYREEE (reference sequence). CDR3 size: 14 residues. The trim removed 4 bases at V and 6 bases at J, leaving 3 bases unmatched. As DNA, the CDR3 is TGTGCCAGCAGCCGAGGACTAGCGGCCGGGGAGCTGTTTTTT. It specifies CASSRGLAAGELFF. Complete variable domain (other parts from reference TRBV5-4 and TRBJ2-2): ETGVTQSPTHLIKTRGQQVTLRCSSQSGHNTVSWYQQALGQGPQFIFQYYREEENGRGNFPPRFSGLQFPNYSSELNVNALELDDSALYLCASSRGLAAGELFFGEGSRLTVL.

The chain has TRBV10-3 and TRBJ2-1; TRBD2 might be the D (5 bases). The germline CDR1 and CDR2 sequences are ENHRY and SYGVKD. V lost 4 bases and J lost 8, with 12 bases in between. The CDR3 covers 13 residues. CDR3 DNA: TGTGCCATCAGTGCTGGGAGTCCGGATGAGCAGTTCTTC. Translated, it gives CAISAGSPDEQFF.

The rearrangement links TRBV24-1 to TRBJ2-1; 8 nucleotides match TRBD2. This CDR3 is built from 16 residues. Trimming cost V 4 bases and J 5 bases; bases outside gene matches: 9. Germline V gene sequence: CDR1 KGHDR, CDR2 SFDVKD. CDR3 region: CATSDPSGRGNNEQFF. The DNA for the CDR3 is TGTGCCACCAGTGACCCCAGCGGGAGAGGGAACAATGAGCAGTTCTTC.

This CDR3 reads CASSDSGSNTGELFF. In DNA, the CDR3 is TGTGCCAGCAGCGACTCGGGATCCAACACCGGGGAGCTGTTTTTT. The chain employs TRBV9 and TRBJ2-2; D might be TRBD2 (5 bases). The germline V and J ends were trimmed by 3 bases and 2 bases, with 11 bases remaining between them. This CDR3 region has 15 residues. Germline lookup yields CDR1 SGDLS and CDR2 YYNGEE.

This clone was seen a single time. This rearrangement joins TRBV11-3 to TRBJ2-1; D is undetermined. The CDR3 loop spans 15 amino acids. V lost 7 bases to trimming and J lost 0 bases, with 13 bases between them. CDR1 and CDR2 (germline): SGHNT, YENEEA. The CDR3 DNA sequence: TGTGCCAGCACCTTGCGCCTTCGCTCCTACAATGAGCAGTTCTTC. It codes for CASTLRLRSYNEQFF.

V gene TRBV10-3 combines with J gene TRBJ2-5; 14 bases align to TRBD2. V shed 3 bases and J 4 bases; nucleotides not matched to a gene: 7. Germline assignment: CDR1 ENHRY and CDR2 SYGVKD. The CDR3 totals 17 residues. The CDR3 nucleotides are TGTGCCATCAGTGAAGGGCGGGGGACTAGCGGGAGAGAGACCCAGTACTTC. Amino acid sequence: CAISEGRGTSGRETQYF.

The rearrangement links TRBV5-6 to TRBJ1-1; maybe TRBD1 (6 bases). The CDR3 totals 15 residues. Germline loops: CDR1 SGHDT, CDR2 YYEEEE. The V gene lost 2 bases and the J gene lost 0 bases, with 11 bases spanning the gap. The CDR3 spells CASSFMGTLNTEAFF. The CDR3 DNA reads TGTGCCAGCAGCTTTATGGGGACATTGAACACTGAAGCTTTCTTT. Based on the CDR3 plus reference TRBV5-6 and TRBJ1-1, the full variable domain is DAGVTQSPTHLIKTRGQQVTLRCSPKSGHDTVSWYQQALGQGPQFIFQYYEEEERQRGNFPDRFSGHQFPNYSSELNVNALLLGDSALYLCASSFMGTLNTEAFFGQGTRLTVV.